These T cell receptor beta chains were read from a single sample in a study of T cell changes during pregnancy in multiple sclerosis. This table comes from immunoSEQ multiplex PCR, and its TCRdb copy is limited to in-frame clones, with some not included. Counted here are tens of thousands of clones, 93% occurring once; the ten biggest clones make up approximately 2.5%. The sample in question was peripheral blood, obtained in the second trimester of pregnancy. Receptor source: a female donor with multiple sclerosis, enrolled in a pregnancy study. CDR3s include the opening cysteine and the closing phenylalanine or tryptophan. Fields, in order: V gene, CDR3 protein.

TRBV25-1 CASSAFNRGLYEQYF
TRBV7-3 CASSLMGQGEAVKNIQYF
TRBV5-1 CASSLGDSNGYTF
TRBV29-1 CSVGVAGTTDTQYF
TRBV6-4 CASSSQGGTDTQYF
TRBV5-6 CASSYGQGIFSAYEQYF
TRBV27 CASSLSKGVSEQFF
TRBV5-1 CASSRLGSGMFYEQYF
TRBV6-6 CASRGTGTEAFF
TRBV11-2 CASSLVQKLNTEAFF
TRBV19 CASSWDGSSYEQYF
TRBV18 CASSPTSGGITDTQYF
TRBV30 CAWSDRSSYNSPLHF
TRBV6-4 CASSDGSGSTDTQYF
TRBV18 CASSPRTGGTNTGELFF
TRBV18 CASSPLPGTGANYGYTF
TRBV5-8 CASSFGGKANEKLFF
TRBV11-3 CASSPSEPQPQHF
TRBV5-8 CASSTGTYFSNQPQHF
TRBV9 CASSAPSGGAGEQYF
TRBV4-1 CASSQDITDLSNQPQHF
TRBV6-1 CASSEVGEAYGYTF
TRBV7-9 CASSLLPGYNSPLHF
TRBV7-3 CASSAPERGVNEQFF
TRBV27 CASRSVRAKNIQYF
TRBV18 CASSYTETGYSYEQYF
TRBV7-2 CASWGQGAINTQYF
TRBV5-5 CASSFQGTATNEKLFF
TRBV9 CASSEGGYSNQPQHF
TRBV7-6 CASSAGVGNQPQHF
TRBV7-6 CASSLGRNYGYTF
TRBV7-3 CASSLRGEEGLPPDTQYF
TRBV2 CASSEALGGF
TRBV7-2 CASSGTSGSTYEQYF
TRBV30 CAWSGTGMNTEAFF
TRBV7-9 CASLWDRGADTQYF
TRBV7-2 CASSALGRAFWDGYTF
TRBV5-1 CASRLAENTGELFF
TRBV10-3 CAISRSLAGVKGKNIQYF
TRBV27 CASRSPAVSSYEQYF
TRBV6-1 CASRVAGGVDTQYF
TRBV30 CAWSPDTGELFF
TRBV4-1 CASSQEPLDGVGTEAFF
TRBV28 CASSSNRVPPQHF
TRBV14 CASSPGTSGMYSYNEQFF
TRBV6-5 CASSYQGADDEQYF
TRBV27 CASSPELAGGLYEQYF
TRBV13 CASSFPDRGYEQYF
TRBV15 CATSRVRTVSYEQYF
TRBV27 CASSLSGHPSTYEQYF
TRBV5-1 CASSLLPGNTEAFF
TRBV5-6 CASSPVGRGVGYEQYF
TRBV19 CASSTSRGRSEAFF